This TCR beta chain was captured in a study of cytomegalovirus exposure and HLA in healthy donors. Whole-study findings and limits: What a later analysis reportedly showed was that an Asian-associated ancestry cluster had fewer N-insertions than the approximately 700-donor mean. Confirmation in vitro established that a few CMV-associated chains were specific for CMV antigens.

Amplification used 60 Vbeta primers and 13 Jbeta primers. The table came from immunoSEQ multiplex PCR; TCRdb's copy has only in-frame clones and leaves some out. The sample lists roughly 180,000 clones, roughly 80% occurring once. With regard to this clone: What it recognizes is unknown.

Between the trimmed V and J ends, which lost 6 bases and 6 bases, there was a span of 15 bases. Per germline, CDR1 LNHDA and CDR2 SQIVND (reference sequence). CDR3 length: 14 amino acids. This sequence originates from a woman aged 40 to 50 in good health and CMV-seropositive. The sample consisted of PBMCs. The chain recombines TRBV19 with TRBJ1-5; perhaps TRBD1 as D (6 bases). CDR3 region: CASRNRGAGQPQHF. Written as DNA, the CDR3 is TGTGCCAGTAGAAACCGGGGGGCCGGTCAGCCCCAGCATTTT.